This record covers a single T cell receptor (beta chain). Looked up from germline, CDR1 is LNHNV and CDR2 is YYDKDF (reference sequence). V was trimmed by 0 bases and J by 0 bases, leaving 12 bases between them. CDR3 size: 16 residues. Some clones are missing from TCRdb's copy, which holds only in-frame ones; the method was immunoSEQ multiplex PCR. Of 55,000 to 75,000 clones listed, under 95% are singletons. This entry comes from a study of T cells after somatic rescue of genetic block. The TCR comes from a man aged 40-55 years. What was sequenced was peripheral blood mononuclear cells (PBMCs). V gene TRBV15 combines with J gene TRBJ2-7, with D maybe TRBD1 (6 bases). The CDR3 DNA is TGTGCCACCAGCAGAGATTCGGTGGACAGCTCCTACGAGCAGTACTTC. It encodes CATSRDSVDSSYEQYF.